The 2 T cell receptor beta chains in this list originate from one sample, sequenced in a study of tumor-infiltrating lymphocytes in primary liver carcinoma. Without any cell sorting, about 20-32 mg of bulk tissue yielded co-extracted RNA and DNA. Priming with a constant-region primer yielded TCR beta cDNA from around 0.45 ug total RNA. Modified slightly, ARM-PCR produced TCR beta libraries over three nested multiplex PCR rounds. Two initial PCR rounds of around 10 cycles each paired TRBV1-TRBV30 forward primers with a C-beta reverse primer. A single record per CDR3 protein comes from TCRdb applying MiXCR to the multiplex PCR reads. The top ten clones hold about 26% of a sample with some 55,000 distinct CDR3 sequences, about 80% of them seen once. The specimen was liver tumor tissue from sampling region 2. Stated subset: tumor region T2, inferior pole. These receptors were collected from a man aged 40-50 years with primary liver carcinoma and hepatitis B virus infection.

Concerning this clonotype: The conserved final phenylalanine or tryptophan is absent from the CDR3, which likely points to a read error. This CDR3 is CASESGSGAKNIQYI. DNA for the CDR3: TGTGCTAGCGAGTCAGGGTCGGGTGCCAAAAACATTCAGTACATC. The chain uses TRBV6-1 and TRBJ2-4; D assignment may be TRBD1 or TRBD2 (5 bases each). The germline gives CDR1 MNHNS, CDR2 SASEGT. This CDR3 has 15 residues.

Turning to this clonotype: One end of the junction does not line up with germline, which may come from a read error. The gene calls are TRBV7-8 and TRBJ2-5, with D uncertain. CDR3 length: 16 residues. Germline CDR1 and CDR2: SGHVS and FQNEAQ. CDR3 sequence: CASSPRRAWGQEIQYF. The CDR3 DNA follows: TGTGCCAGCAGCCCCCGGAGAGCATGGGGTCAAGAGATCCAGTACTTC.